This T cell receptor beta chain was documented in a study of blood T cell repertoires in COVID-19. Across the whole study: Specimens from acute and convalescent COVID-19 originated in the United States, Italy and Spain. PBMCs, B-cell-depleted T cells, or T cells provided the cDNA or gDNA that made up the material.

Germline assignment: CDR1 SGHAT and CDR2 FQNNGV. V was trimmed by 1 base and J by 9 bases, leaving 13 bases between them. The CDR3 has 14 amino acids. Original handling: Counts of nucleated cells, estimated from reference gene primer amplification, were obtained. Generated by immunoSEQ multiplex PCR, the TCRdb table keeps only in-frame clones and is missing some. That table is the source of V, J and clone size, and D and trimming were worked out from the DNA. The sample carries over 150,000 clones, 76% recorded once. Specimen: peripheral blood. The chain links TRBV11-2 to TRBJ1-5, with TRBD1 as a possible D gene (6 bases). This clonotype originated in an elderly woman with acute or convalescent COVID-19. DNA of the CDR3: TGTGCCAGCAGCTTAGGGTCCGGGACACGGCCCCAGCATTTT. Encoded protein: CASSLGSGTRPQHF.